This T cell receptor (beta chain) was recorded in a study of T cell responses to AZD1222 COVID-19 vaccine. Libraries were prepared by immunoSEQ multiplex PCR; TCRdb keeps only in-frame clonotypes and omits some of them. The repertoire holds 90,000 to 150,000 clones, with 85% to 90% as singletons. Findings and caveats of the study: Close to half of spike-specific TCRs reportedly recognize unmutated variant regions.

Points on this clone: Its antigen is not known.

The CDR3 consists of 16 residues. CDR1 and CDR2 from the germline V gene are ENHRY and SYGVKD. Trimming removed 2 bases from V and 3 bases from J, with 15 bases in between. This receptor was taken from an adult in good health. The starting material was peripheral blood, obtained on day 0 of AZD1222 vaccination. V gene TRBV10-3 combines with J gene TRBJ2-3; D may match TRBD1 or TRBD2 (7 bases each). The chain's CDR3 is CAISEPQGRETDTQYF. The CDR3 bases are TGTGCCATCAGTGAGCCACAGGGGAGGGAGACAGATACGCAGTATTTT.